The TCR beta chain described here comes from a study of CD8 T cells in Susac syndrome. With V trimmed by 3 bases and J by 2 bases, 6 bases remained unmatched. Germline assignment: CDR1 LGHDT and CDR2 YNNKEL (reference sequence). CDR3 size: 15 residues. RNA was extracted with the RNeasy kit, and a quantity of roughly 0.5 to 1 ug was reverse transcribed using random hexamers. The authors amplified TCR beta CDR3 across 54 Vbeta and 13 Jbeta using immunoSEQ multiplex PCR. MiXCR, applied by TCRdb to the immunoSEQ multiplex PCR reads, yields one record per CDR3 protein. The sample contains more than 200,000 distinct CDR3 sequences, just under 95% of which appear only once. TEMRA cells were FACS-enriched, while CD8+ and CD4+ T cells were negatively isolated.

V usage is TRBV3-1 and J usage is TRBJ2-5; 7 positions agree with TRBD2. The sequenced sample consisted of CD4+ T cells from PBMCs. This TCR was sampled from a human donor with multiple sclerosis. CDR3 residues: CASSQTGTKQETQYF. The CDR3 DNA follows: TGTGCCAGCAGCCAGACCGGGACTAAACAAGAGACCCAGTACTTC.